Below, one T cell receptor beta chain is given with its context. Its target is not known. This specimen belongs to a study of blood T cells in healthy people across ages. Donors each provided ten milliliters of peripheral blood. Per sample, at least 6 micrograms of total RNA were extracted. Using a J-beta primer mix together with a sample-barcoded 5' primer, a second PCR was run for roughly 6 to 12 cycles. TCRdb re-called the 5' RACE reads with MiXCR, one entry per CDR3 protein. The sample records some 860,000 distinct CDR3 sequences, approximately 60% being singletons. CDR1 is SGHTA and CDR2 is FQGTGA in the germline V gene. With 2 bases clipped from V and 0 bases from J, the junction kept 13 bases outside the gene matches. The CDR3 runs to 20 residues. General study points: Both naive CD4+ cell counts and diversity were greater in long-lived donors than in aged donors. A roughly linear age-dependent decrease characterized TCR beta diversity per million T cells.

The chain couples TRBV7-3 to TRBJ2-3, with TRBD2 matching over 11 bases. The sample consisted of blood. This clonotype originated in a man aged 40-50 years in good health. The CDR3 nucleotides are TGTGCCAGCAGCTTAGATTTTAGCGGGGGGGGATACTCAAGCACAGATACGCAGTATTTT. Translated: CASSLDFSGGGYSSTDTQYF. The full variable domain, completed using reference TRBV7-3 and TRBJ2-3, is GAGVSQTPSNKVTEKGKYVELRCDPISGHTALYWYRQSLGQGPEFLIYFQGTGAADDSGLPNDRFFAVRPEGSVSTLKIQRTERGDSAVYLCASSLDFSGGGYSSTDTQYFGPGTRLTVL.